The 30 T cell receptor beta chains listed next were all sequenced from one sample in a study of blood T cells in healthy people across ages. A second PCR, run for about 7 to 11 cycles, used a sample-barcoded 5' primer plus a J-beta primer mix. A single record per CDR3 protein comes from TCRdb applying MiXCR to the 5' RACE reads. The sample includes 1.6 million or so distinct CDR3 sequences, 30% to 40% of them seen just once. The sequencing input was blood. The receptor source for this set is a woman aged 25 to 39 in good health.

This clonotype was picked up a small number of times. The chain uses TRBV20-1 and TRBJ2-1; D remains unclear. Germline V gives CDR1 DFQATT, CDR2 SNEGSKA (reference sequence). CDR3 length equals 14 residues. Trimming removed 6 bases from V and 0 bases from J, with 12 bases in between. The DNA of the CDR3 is TGCAGTGCCAAGACAACGGGCTCCTACAATGAGCAGTTCTTC. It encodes CSAKTTGSYNEQFF.

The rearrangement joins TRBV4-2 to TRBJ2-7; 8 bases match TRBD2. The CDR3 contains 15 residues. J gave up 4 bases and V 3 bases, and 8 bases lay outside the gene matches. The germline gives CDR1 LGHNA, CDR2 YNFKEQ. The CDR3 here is CASSQPGTSVYEQYF. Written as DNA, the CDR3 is TGTGCCAGCAGCCAGCCCGGGACTAGTGTGTACGAGCAGTACTTC.

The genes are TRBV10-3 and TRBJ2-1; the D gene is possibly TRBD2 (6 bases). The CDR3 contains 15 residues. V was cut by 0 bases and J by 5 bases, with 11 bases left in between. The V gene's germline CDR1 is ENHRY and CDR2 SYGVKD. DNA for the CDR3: TGTGCCATCAGTGAGTCCGGGACTTTAAACAATGAGCAGTTCTTC. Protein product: CAISESGTLNNEQFF.

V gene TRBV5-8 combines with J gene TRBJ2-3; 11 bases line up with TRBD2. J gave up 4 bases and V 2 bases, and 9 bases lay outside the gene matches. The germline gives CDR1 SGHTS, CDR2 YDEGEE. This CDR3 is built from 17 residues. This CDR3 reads CASSLGLAGGQADTQYF. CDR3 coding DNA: TGTGCCAGCAGCTTAGGCCTAGCGGGAGGTCAGGCAGATACGCAGTATTTT. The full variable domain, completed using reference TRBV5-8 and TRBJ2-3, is EAGVTQSPTHLIKTRGQQATLRCSPISGHTSVYWYQQALGLGLQFLLWYDEGEERNRGNFPPRFSGRQFPNYSSELNVNALELEDSALYLCASSLGLAGGQADTQYFGPGTRLTVL.

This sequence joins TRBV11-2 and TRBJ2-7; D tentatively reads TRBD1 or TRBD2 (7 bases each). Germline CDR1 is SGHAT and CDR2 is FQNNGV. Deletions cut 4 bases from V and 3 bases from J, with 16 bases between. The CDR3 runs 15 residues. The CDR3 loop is CASSWGGGGVYEQYF. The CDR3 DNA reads TGTGCCAGCAGCTGGGGGGGAGGGGGCGTCTACGAGCAGTACTTC.

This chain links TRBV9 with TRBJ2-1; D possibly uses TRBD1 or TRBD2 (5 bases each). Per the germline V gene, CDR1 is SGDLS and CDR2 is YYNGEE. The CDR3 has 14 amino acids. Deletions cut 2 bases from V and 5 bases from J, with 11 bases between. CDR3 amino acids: CASSVRDLHNEQFF. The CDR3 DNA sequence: TGTGCCAGCAGCGTTAGGGACCTCCACAATGAGCAGTTCTTC.

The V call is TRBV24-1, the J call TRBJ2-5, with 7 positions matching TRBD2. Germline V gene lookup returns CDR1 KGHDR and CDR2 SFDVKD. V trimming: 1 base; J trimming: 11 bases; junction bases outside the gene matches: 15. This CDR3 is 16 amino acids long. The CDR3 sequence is CATSDLEAGAYNEQYF. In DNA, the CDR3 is TGTGCCACCAGTGATTTAGAGGCGGGAGCCTACAATGAGCAGTACTTC.

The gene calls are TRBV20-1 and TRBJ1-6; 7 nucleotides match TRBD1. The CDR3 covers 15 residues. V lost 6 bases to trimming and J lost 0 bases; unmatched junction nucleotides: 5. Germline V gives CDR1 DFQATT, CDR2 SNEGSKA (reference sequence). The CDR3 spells CSAWTGGSYNSPLHF. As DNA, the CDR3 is TGCAGTGCGTGGACAGGTGGCTCCTATAATTCACCCCTCCACTTT.

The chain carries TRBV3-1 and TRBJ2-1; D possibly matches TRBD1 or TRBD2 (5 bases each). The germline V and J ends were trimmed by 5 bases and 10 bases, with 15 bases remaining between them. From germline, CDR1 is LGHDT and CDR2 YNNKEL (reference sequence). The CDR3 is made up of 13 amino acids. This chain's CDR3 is CASSYRSGTEQFF. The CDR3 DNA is TGTGCCAGCAGCTACAGATCCGGGACGGAGCAGTTCTTC.

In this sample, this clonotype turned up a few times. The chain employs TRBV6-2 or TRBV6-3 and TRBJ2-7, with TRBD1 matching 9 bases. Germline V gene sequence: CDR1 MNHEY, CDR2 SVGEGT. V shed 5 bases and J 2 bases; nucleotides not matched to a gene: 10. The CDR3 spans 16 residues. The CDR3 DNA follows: TGTGCCAGCAGTACTTCCCCCGGGACAGGGACCTACGAGCAGTACTTC. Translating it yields CASSTSPGTGTYEQYF.

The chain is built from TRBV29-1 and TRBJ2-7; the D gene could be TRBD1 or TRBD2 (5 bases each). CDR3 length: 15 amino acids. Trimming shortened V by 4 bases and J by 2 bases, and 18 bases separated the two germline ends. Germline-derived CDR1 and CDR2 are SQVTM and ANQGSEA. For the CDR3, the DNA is TGCAGCGTTGCCTTTACCCTACGGGACCCCTACGAGCAGTACTTC. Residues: CSVAFTLRDPYEQYF.

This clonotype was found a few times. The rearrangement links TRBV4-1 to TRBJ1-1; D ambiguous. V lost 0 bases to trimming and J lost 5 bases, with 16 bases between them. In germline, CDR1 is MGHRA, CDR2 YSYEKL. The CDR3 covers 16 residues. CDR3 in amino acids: CASSQEVGRSWTEAFF. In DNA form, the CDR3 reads TGCGCCAGCAGCCAAGAAGTGGGAAGGTCGTGGACTGAAGCTTTCTTT.

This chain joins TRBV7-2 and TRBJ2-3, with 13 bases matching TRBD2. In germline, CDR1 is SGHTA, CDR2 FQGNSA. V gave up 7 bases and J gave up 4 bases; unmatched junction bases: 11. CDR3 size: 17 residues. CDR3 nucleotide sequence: TGTGCCAGCACCAAAACTAGCGGGGGGGCTGGCGCAGATACGCAGTATTTT. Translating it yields CASTKTSGGAGADTQYF.

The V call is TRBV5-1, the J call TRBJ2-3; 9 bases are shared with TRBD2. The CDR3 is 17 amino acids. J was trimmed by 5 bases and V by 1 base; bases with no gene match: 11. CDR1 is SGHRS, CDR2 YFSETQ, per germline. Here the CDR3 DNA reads TGCGCCAGCAGCTTGTCAATAGCGGGGGCCCAGGGAGATACGCAGTATTTT. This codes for CASSLSIAGAQGDTQYF.

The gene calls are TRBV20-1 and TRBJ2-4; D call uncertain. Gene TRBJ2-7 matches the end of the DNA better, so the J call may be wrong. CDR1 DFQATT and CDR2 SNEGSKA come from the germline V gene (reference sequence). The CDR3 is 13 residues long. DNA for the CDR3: TGCAGTGCTAGAAAACCTTATTCTTACGAGCAGTACTTC. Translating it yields CSARKPYSYEQYF.

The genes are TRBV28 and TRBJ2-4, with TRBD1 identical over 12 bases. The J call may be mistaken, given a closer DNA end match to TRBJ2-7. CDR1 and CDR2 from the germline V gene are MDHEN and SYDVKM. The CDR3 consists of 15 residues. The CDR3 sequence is CASVGGGQGAGEQYF. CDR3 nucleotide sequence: TGTGCCAGTGTGGGGGGGGGACAGGGGGCAGGCGAGCAGTACTTC.

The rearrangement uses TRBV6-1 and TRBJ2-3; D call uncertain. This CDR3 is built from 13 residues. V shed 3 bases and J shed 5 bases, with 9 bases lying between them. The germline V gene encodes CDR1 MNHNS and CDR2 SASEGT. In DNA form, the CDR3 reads TGTGCCAGCAGTGACTGGGTGGGAGATACGCAGTATTTT. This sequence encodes CASSDWVGDTQYF.

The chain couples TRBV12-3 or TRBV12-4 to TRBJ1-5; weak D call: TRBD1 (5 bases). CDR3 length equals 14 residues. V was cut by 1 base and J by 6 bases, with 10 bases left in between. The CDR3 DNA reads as TGTGCCAGCAGTTTAGGAGCAAGGGGTCAGCCCCAGCATTTT. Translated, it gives CASSLGARGQPQHF.

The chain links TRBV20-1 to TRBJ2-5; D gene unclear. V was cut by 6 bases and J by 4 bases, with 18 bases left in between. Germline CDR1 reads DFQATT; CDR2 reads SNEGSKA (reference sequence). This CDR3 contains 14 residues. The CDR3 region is CSAPPLLNAETQYF. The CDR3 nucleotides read TGCAGTGCCCCCCCCCTTCTGAATGCAGAGACCCAGTACTTC.

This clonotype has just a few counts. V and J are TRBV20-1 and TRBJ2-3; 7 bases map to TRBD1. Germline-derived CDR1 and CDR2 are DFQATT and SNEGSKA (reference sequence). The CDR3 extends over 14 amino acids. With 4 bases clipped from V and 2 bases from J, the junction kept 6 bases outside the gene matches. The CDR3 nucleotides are TGCAGTGCTACCCAGACAGGGATCACAGATACGCAGTATTTT. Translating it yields CSATQTGITDTQYF.

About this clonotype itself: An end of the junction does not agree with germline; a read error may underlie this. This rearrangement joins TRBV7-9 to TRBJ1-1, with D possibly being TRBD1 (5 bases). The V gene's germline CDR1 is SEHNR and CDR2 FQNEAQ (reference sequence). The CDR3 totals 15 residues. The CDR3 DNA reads TGTGCCAGCAGCTTTGCTAGGGGCATGAACACTGGAGCTTTCTTT. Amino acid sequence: CASSFARGMNTGAFF.

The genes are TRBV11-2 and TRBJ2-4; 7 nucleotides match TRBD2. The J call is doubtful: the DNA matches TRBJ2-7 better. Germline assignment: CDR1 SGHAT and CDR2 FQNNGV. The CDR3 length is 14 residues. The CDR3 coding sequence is TGTGCCAGCAGCTCAGCACCTAGCGGCTACGAGCAGTACTTC. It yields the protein CASSSAPSGYEQYF.

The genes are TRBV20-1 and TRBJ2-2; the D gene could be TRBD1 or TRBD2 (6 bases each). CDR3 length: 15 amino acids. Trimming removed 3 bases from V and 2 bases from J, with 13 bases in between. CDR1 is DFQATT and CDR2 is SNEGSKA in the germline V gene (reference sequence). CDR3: CSARVPGGNTGELFF. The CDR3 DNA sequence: TGCAGTGCTAGGGTCCCCGGGGGCAACACCGGGGAGCTGTTTTTT.

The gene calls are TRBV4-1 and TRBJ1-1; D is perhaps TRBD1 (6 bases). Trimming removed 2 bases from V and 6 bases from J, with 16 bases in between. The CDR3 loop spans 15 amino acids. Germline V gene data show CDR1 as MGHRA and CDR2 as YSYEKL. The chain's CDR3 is CASSQTQGLGAEAFF. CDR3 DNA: TGCGCCAGCAGCCAAACTCAGGGGTTAGGGGCTGAAGCTTTCTTT.

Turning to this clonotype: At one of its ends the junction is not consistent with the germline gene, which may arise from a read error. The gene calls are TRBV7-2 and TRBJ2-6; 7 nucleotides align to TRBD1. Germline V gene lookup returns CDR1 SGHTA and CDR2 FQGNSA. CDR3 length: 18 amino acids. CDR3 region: CASSPARQGLSGADVLTF. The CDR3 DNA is TGTGCCAGCAGCCCTGCCCGACAGGGTCTCTCTGGGGCCGACGTCCTGACTTTC.

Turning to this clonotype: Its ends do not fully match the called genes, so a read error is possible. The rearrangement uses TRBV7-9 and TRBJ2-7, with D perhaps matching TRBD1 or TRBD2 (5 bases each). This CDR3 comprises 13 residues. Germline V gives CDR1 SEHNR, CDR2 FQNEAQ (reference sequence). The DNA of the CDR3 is TGTGCCGGCAGCCGGGACGCAATCTACGAGCAGTACTTC. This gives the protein CAGSRDAIYEQYF.

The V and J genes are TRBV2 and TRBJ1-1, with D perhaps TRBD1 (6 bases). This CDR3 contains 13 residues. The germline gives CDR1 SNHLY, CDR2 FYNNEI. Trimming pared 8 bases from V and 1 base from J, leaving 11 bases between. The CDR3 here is CASGDTANTEAFF. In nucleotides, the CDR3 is TGTGCCAGCGGGGACACGGCGAACACTGAAGCTTTCTTT.

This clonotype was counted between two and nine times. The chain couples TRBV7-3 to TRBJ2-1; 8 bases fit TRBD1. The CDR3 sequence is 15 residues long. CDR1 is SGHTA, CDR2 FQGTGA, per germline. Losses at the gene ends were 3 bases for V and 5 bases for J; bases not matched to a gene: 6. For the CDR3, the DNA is TGTGCCAGCAGCTTCACAGGGGGACCAAACAATGAGCAGTTCTTC. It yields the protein CASSFTGGPNNEQFF.

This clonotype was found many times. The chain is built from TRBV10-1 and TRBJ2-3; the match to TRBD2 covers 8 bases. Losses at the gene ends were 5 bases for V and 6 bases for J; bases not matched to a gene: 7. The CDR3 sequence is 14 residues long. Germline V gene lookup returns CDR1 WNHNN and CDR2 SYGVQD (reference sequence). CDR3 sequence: CASSISGGKDTQYF. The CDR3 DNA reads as TGCGCCAGCAGTATAAGCGGGGGCAAGGATACGCAGTATTTT.

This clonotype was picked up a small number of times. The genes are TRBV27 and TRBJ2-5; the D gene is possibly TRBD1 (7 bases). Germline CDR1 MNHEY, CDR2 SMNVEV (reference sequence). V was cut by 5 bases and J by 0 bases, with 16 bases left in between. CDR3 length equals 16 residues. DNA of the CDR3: TGTGCCAGCAGTCTCAGACAGGGACTGTACCAAGAGACCCAGTACTTC. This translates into CASSLRQGLYQETQYF.